These T cell receptor beta chains were read from a single sample in a study of response to subunit inactivated influenza vaccine. MiXCR, applied by TCRdb to the RT-PCR reads, yields one record per CDR3 protein. The table records approximately 200,000 distinct CDR3 sequences, roughly an eighth of them present only once. The material sequenced was CD8+ T cells sorted from PBMCs, taken roughly 5 days after vaccination. These receptors came from a man in his forties or fifties who received an inactivated influenza vaccine. The CDR3 runs from the conserved cysteine through the conserved F or W. The D gene is left open where the match is weak. Clone size appears in some rows only: once, few, many, or a class for an expanded clone.

clone_size	v_call	d_call	cdr3_length	j_call	cdr3_nt	cdr3_aa
few	TRBV10-3	TRBD1	13	TRBJ2-1	TGTGCCATCAGAGAAGGACAGGTCAATGAGCAGTTCTTC	CAIREGQVNEQFF
many	TRBV20-1	-	15	TRBJ1-6	TGCAGTGCCAAACCACTGGGGGAGACTAATTCACCCCTCCACTTT	CSAKPLGETNSPLHF
-	TRBV20-1	-	14	TRBJ2-5	TGCAGTGCTAGCGACAGCCATCCCCAAGAGACCCAGTACTTC	CSASDSHPQETQYF
many	TRBV15	-	16	TRBJ1-5	TGTGCCACCAGCAGAGATCCAGGCAATAGCAATCAGCCCCAGCATTTT	CATSRDPGNSNQPQHF
many	TRBV11-2	-	14	TRBJ2-3	TGTGCCAGCAGCTTTGAGCGGGTCACAGATACGCAGTATTTT	CASSFERVTDTQYF
-	TRBV14	TRBD2	17	TRBJ2-3	TGTGCCAGCAGCCAGGGCGATCTAGCGGCAGTCACAGATACGCAGTATTTT	CASSQGDLAAVTDTQYF
few	TRBV12-3/TRBV12-4	-	13	TRBJ2-7	TGTGCCAGCAGTTTAGCCGGGTCGCACGAGCAGTACTTC	CASSLAGSHEQYF
few	TRBV10-3	TRBD1	14	TRBJ2-7	TGTGCCATCAGTGCCGCAGGGACAGGTGACGAGCAGTACTTC	CAISAAGTGDEQYF
-	TRBV30	-	14	TRBJ2-2	TGTGCCTGGAGTGCCACTAGCCGGACCGGGGAGCTGTTTTTT	CAWSATSRTGELFF
many	TRBV7-3	TRBD1	15	TRBJ1-1	TGTGCCAGCAGCTTAGAGGGACAGCTGAACACTGAAGCTTTCTTT	CASSLEGQLNTEAFF
many	TRBV9	TRBD2	18	TRBJ2-1	TGTGCCAGCAGCGGAACGACTAGCGGGGGGGGGCCCTACAATGAGCAGTTCTTC	CASSGTTSGGGPYNEQFF
-	TRBV5-1	-	12	TRBJ2-7	TGCGCCAGCAGAGCCTCGGCGGGCGAGCAGTACTTC	CASRASAGEQYF
-	TRBV27	TRBD2	15	TRBJ2-1	TGTGCCAGCAGCCTCCTCGGACTAGCGGGAGATGAGCAGTTCTTC	CASSLLGLAGDEQFF
-	TRBV5-6	TRBD1	17	TRBJ2-1	TGTGCCAGCAGCTTGCCCCGGGACAGGAGCTCCTACAATGAGCAGTTCTTC	CASSLPRDRSSYNEQFF
few	TRBV12-3/TRBV12-4	-	15	TRBJ2-3	TGTGCCAGCAGCGGTCTAGGGGGTTTGAGGTATACGCAGTATTTT	CASSGLGGLRYTQYF
-	TRBV6-2/TRBV6-3	-	16	TRBJ2-3	TGTGCCAGCAGTTACTTCGGTGGGACGCGGACAGATACGCAGTATTTT	CASSYFGGTRTDTQYF
-	TRBV15	-	12	TRBJ2-7	TGTGCCACCAGCGGGCTTTCTGAAGAGCAGTACTTC	CATSGLSEEQYF
few	TRBV12-3/TRBV12-4	-	14	TRBJ1-6	TGTGCCAGCAGTCGGGCGGGAGGGGGTTCACCCCTCCACTTT	CASSRAGGGSPLHF
many	TRBV12-3/TRBV12-4	-	13	TRBJ2-3	TGTGCCAGCAGCCCTTGGGATACAGATACGCAGTATTTT	CASSPWDTDTQYF
-	TRBV9	-	15	TRBJ2-1	TGTGCCAGCAGCGTAGAAGCAGGGGCCCGCAATGAGCAGTTCTTC	CASSVEAGARNEQFF
many	TRBV6-1	-	11	TRBJ2-3	TGTGCCAGCACCTCTACTCAAACGCAGTATTTT	CASTSTQTQYF
-	TRBV9	TRBD2	16	TRBJ2-7	TGTGCCAGCAGCGAGACTAGCGTCCCTAACCCGTACGAGCAGTACTTC	CASSETSVPNPYEQYF
-	TRBV20-1	-	14	TRBJ1-2	TGCAGTGCTACGGCCGGAGCTTCAGGGGTAGGCTACACCTTC	CSATAGASGVGYTF
few	TRBV2	-	15	TRBJ2-1	TGTGCCAGCAGAGTACCGGGACTCTCCTACAATGAGCAGTTCTTC	CASRVPGLSYNEQFF
-	TRBV27	TRBD1	16	TRBJ2-7	TGTGCCACCACTTCGAGTTACGGGACAGGGAGCTACGAGCAGTACTTC	CATTSSYGTGSYEQYF
few	TRBV2	-	14	TRBJ2-7	TGTGCCAGCATTCCCGGGCCAGGGCTGGGCGAGCAGTACTTC	CASIPGPGLGEQYF
few	TRBV30	TRBD1	15	TRBJ2-2	TGTGCCTGGAGGGCGCAGGGGGCTTACACCGGGGAGCTGTTTTTT	CAWRAQGAYTGELFF
-	TRBV14	-	13	TRBJ1-1	TGTGCCAGCAGCCCCTACGGGGGCACTGAAGCTTTCTTT	CASSPYGGTEAFF
few	TRBV7-9	TRBD1	17	TRBJ1-6	TGTGCCAGCAGCTCTACAAGAGGACAGGTCTATAATTCACCCCTCCACTTT	CASSSTRGQVYNSPLHF
-	TRBV19	-	14	TRBJ2-1	TGTGCCAGTAGTATAGGACTTCTTGGGTATGAGCAGTTCTTC	CASSIGLLGYEQFF
few	TRBV14	-	13	TRBJ2-2	TGTGCCAGCAGCCAAGCTGGGATCGGGGAGCTGTTTTTT	CASSQAGIGELFF
few	TRBV12-3/TRBV12-4	TRBD2	13	TRBJ2-7	TGTGCCAGCAAACTAGCGGGGGGGTACGAGCAGTACTTC	CASKLAGGYEQYF
few	TRBV4-1	-	16	TRBJ1-4	TGCGCCAGCAGCCTCCCACCGGGATCAACTAATGAAAAACTGTTTTTT	CASSLPPGSTNEKLFF
many	TRBV6-2/TRBV6-3	-	13	TRBJ1-1	TGTGCCAGCAGTTACTCAGAACAGGCGGAAGCTTTCTTT	CASSYSEQAEAFF
many	TRBV6-5	-	18	TRBJ2-1	TGTGCCAGCAGTTACTCGAAAATACCGGGGAGTCTCTACAATGAGCAGTTCTTC	CASSYSKIPGSLYNEQFF
once	TRBV6-6	-	13	TRBJ1-2	TGTGCCAGCAGTTACAGCTCCCTCAGGGGCTACACCTTC	CASSYSSLRGYTF
-	TRBV10-3	TRBD2	16	TRBJ2-3	TGTGCCGTCAGTGAGGAGGGACTAGCGGCGGCAGATACGCAGTATTTT	CAVSEEGLAAADTQYF
few	TRBV6-5	-	13	TRBJ1-2	TGTGCCAGCAGTTACACAGGGCAAAATGGCTACACCTTC	CASSYTGQNGYTF
-	TRBV2	-	18	TRBJ1-2	TGTGCCCTCTGTTTAGCGCTCGGCAGGGTGGCCGATAACTATGGCTACACCTTC	CALCLALGRVADNYGYTF
few	TRBV25-1	-	12	TRBJ1-1	TGTGCCAGCAGTGACCTGACACATGAAGCTTTCTTT	CASSDLTHEAFF
few	TRBV4-3	TRBD1	15	TRBJ2-3	TGCGCCAGCAGCCGACGGGACAGTTCCACAGATACGCAGTATTTT	CASSRRDSSTDTQYF
few	TRBV12-3/TRBV12-4	-	14	TRBJ1-5	TGTGCCAGCACCTGGGACGGTAGCAATCAGCCCCAGCATTTT	CASTWDGSNQPQHF
few	TRBV29-1	-	12	TRBJ2-1	TGCAGCGTTGAACAGGGAGTGGATGAGCAGTTCTTC	CSVEQGVDEQFF
many	TRBV5-1	-	13	TRBJ1-1	TGTGCCAGCAGCAGCGGGGGCGGCACTGAAGCTTTCTTT	CASSSGGGTEAFF
few	TRBV6-1	TRBD2	16	TRBJ2-7	TGTGCCAGCAGTGATCCCTTACTAGCGGGAGTTTACGAGCAGTACTTC	CASSDPLLAGVYEQYF
many	TRBV11-1	TRBD1	17	TRBJ2-3	TGTGCCAGCAGCCCACCGCTAGGGACAGGCACGACAGATACGCAGTATTTT	CASSPPLGTGTTDTQYF
-	TRBV7-9	-	16	TRBJ2-6	TGTGCCAGCAGCCCAGGGTCAGGAACTGGGGCCAACGTCCTGACTTTC	CASSPGSGTGANVLTF
few	TRBV7-9	-	14	TRBJ2-1	TGTGCCAGCAGCTGGCCCCCTGGGGACAATGAGCAGTTCTTC	CASSWPPGDNEQFF
-	TRBV30	TRBD1	15	TRBJ2-2	TGTGCCTGGAGTGTAGGGACAGTCAACACCGGGGAGCTGTTTTTT	CAWSVGTVNTGELFF
few	TRBV29-1	-	15	TRBJ2-2	TGCAGCGTTGAAGATCTGGGGAAGAACACCGGGGAGCTGTTTTTT	CSVEDLGKNTGELFF
few	TRBV20-1	TRBD1	13	TRBJ1-2	TGCAGTGCAGATCCGGGACAGGACTATGGCTACACCTTC	CSADPGQDYGYTF
few	TRBV6-5	TRBD1	17	TRBJ1-6	TGTGCCAGCAGTTATTTGGGACAGGGACAAGACAATTCACCCCTCCACTTT	CASSYLGQGQDNSPLHF
-	TRBV24-1	-	16	TRBJ2-1	TGTGCCACCAGTGATTTGACAGCTCAGGGCTACAATGAGCAGTTCTTC	CATSDLTAQGYNEQFF